Following are 19 T cell receptor beta chains from one sample sequenced in a study of cytomegalovirus exposure and HLA in healthy donors. This PCR relied on a set of 60 Vbeta primers and 13 Jbeta primers. Measured with immunoSEQ multiplex PCR; TCRdb has only the in-frame clones, and not every one. This sample has approximately 150,000 clones, with 78% found just once. Source material: PBMCs. The origin of the receptors is a female donor in good health and CMV-seronegative.

This chain connects TRBV7-6 to TRBJ2-1, with D perhaps TRBD2 (6 bases). The CDR3 is 16 amino acids. V was trimmed by 4 bases and J by 5 bases, leaving 18 bases between them. Per germline, CDR1 SGHVS and CDR2 FNYEAQ. The CDR3, as DNA: TGTGCCAGCAGCTCAATCCTTAGCGGAATTAACAATGAGCAGTTCTTC. It translates to CASSSILSGINNEQFF.

The CDR3 loop is CASRLDSRGAYEQYF. CDR3 in DNA: TGTGCCAGCAGGTTGGACAGCCGGGGAGCCTACGAGCAGTACTTC. J is TRBJ2-7 and V is TRBV28, with a possible D match to TRBD1 (6 bases). Germline V CDR1 and CDR2: MDHEN, SYDVKM. The CDR3 has 15 amino acids. V lost 6 bases to trimming and J lost 2 bases, with 17 bases between them.

The chain links TRBV7-9 to TRBJ1-5; TRBD1 matches at 12 bases. Trimming cost V 5 bases and J 7 bases; bases outside gene matches: 6. Germline V gives CDR1 SEHNR, CDR2 FQNEAQ (reference sequence). CDR3 length equals 15 residues. The DNA of the CDR3 is TGTGCCAGCAGCGTGGGACAGGGGGCCCAACAGCCCCAGCATTTT. Its protein product is CASSVGQGAQQPQHF.

This clone was seen more than once but under ten times. V usage is TRBV7-9 and J usage is TRBJ1-1; D gene uncertain. Germline V gene sequence: CDR1 SEHNR, CDR2 FQNEAQ (reference sequence). The CDR3 runs 14 residues. Trimming pared 2 bases from V and 1 base from J, leaving 8 bases between. As DNA, the CDR3 is TGTGCCAGCAGCTTAACTATAGCGAACACTGAAGCTTTCTTT. Amino acid sequence: CASSLTIANTEAFF.

The chain has TRBV5-4 and TRBJ1-2; possibly TRBD1 for D (5 bases). The V end lost 2 bases, the J end lost 5 bases, and 16 bases lay between the germline ends. This CDR3 has 15 amino acids. Germline CDR1 SGHNT, CDR2 YYREEE (reference sequence). The CDR3 DNA is TGTGCCAGCAGCTTATCGGTGGGCCAGGGTTATGGCTACACCTTC. It encodes CASSLSVGQGYGYTF.

CDR3 coding DNA: TGCGCCAGCAGCTTGTACAGGGGGCAAGATACGCAGTATTTT. The encoded protein is CASSLYRGQDTQYF. J is TRBJ2-3 and V is TRBV5-1; TRBD1 matches 9 bases. The V gene end was trimmed by 1 base and the J gene end by 5 bases; junction bases not matched to a gene: 2. Germline CDR1 is SGHRS and CDR2 is YFSETQ. The CDR3 covers 14 residues.

This rearrangement joins TRBV19 to TRBJ2-1; 8 bases line up with TRBD1. The CDR3 sequence is 12 residues long. Germline values: CDR1 LNHDA, CDR2 SQIVND (reference sequence). V dropped 10 bases and J dropped 9; count of bases not matched to a gene: 8. This chain's CDR3 is CATKDRAGEQFF. CDR3 coding DNA: TGTGCCACCAAGGACAGGGCAGGTGAGCAGTTCTTC.

This chain uses TRBV6-1 with TRBJ2-3; TRBD2 agrees at 7 bases. J was trimmed by 5 bases and V by 4 bases; bases with no gene match: 9. Germline V gene data show CDR1 as MNHNS and CDR2 as SASEGT. The CDR3 covers 15 residues. The CDR3 sequence is CASSARTLAEDTQYF. CDR3 DNA: TGTGCCAGCAGTGCCCGGACTCTAGCGGAAGATACGCAGTATTTT.

DNA of the CDR3: TGCGCCAGCAGCATCAGTAGTGGTCGGGGCCAAGAGACCCAGTACTTC. It specifies CASSISSGRGQETQYF. The V gene is TRBV5-1, the J gene TRBJ2-5, with TRBD2 as a possible D gene (5 bases). Germline V lookup: CDR1 SGHRS, CDR2 YFSETQ. The CDR3 is 16 amino acids. V dropped 4 bases and J dropped 1 base, with 17 bases sitting between them. The full variable domain, its missing parts supplied by reference TRBV5-1 and TRBJ2-5, is KAGVTQTPRYLIKTRGQQVTLSCSPISGHRSVSWYQQTPGQGLQFLFEYFSETQRNKGNFPGRFSGRQFSNSRSEMNVSTLELGDSALYLCASSISSGRGQETQYFGPGTRLLVL.

This chain joins TRBV4-1 and TRBJ2-2; a weak D match, TRBD1 (6 bases). This CDR3 contains 13 residues. Germline CDR1 reads MGHRA; CDR2 reads YSYEKL. The V end lost 0 bases, the J end lost 7 bases, and 6 bases lay between the germline ends. The CDR3: CASSQDRGGELFF. CDR3 in DNA: TGCGCCAGCAGCCAAGACAGGGGCGGGGAGCTGTTTTTT.

The rearrangement joins TRBV5-1 to TRBJ1-1; 9 bases match TRBD1. The CDR3 runs 16 residues. V shed 3 bases and J 4 bases; nucleotides not matched to a gene: 10. Germline CDR1 is SGHRS and CDR2 is YFSETQ. The CDR3 DNA reads as TGCGCCAGCAGCTGGCCAACAGGGGGCTTCAGCACTGAAGCTTTCTTT. It encodes CASSWPTGGFSTEAFF.

The chain recombines TRBV5-1 with TRBJ1-2; tentatively, D is TRBD1 (6 bases). Germline-derived CDR1 and CDR2 are SGHRS and YFSETQ. Trimming left V 0 bases short and J 8 bases short, with 20 bases between. The CDR3 runs 16 residues. CDR3 amino acids: CASSLVWGGDQGGYTF. The CDR3 DNA follows: TGCGCCAGCAGCTTGGTGTGGGGGGGCGACCAAGGAGGCTACACCTTC. The full variable domain, with the rest looked up from reference TRBV5-1 and TRBJ1-2, is KAGVTQTPRYLIKTRGQQVTLSCSPISGHRSVSWYQQTPGQGLQFLFEYFSETQRNKGNFPGRFSGRQFSNSRSEMNVSTLELGDSALYLCASSLVWGGDQGGYTFGSGTRLTVV.

This sequence joins TRBV30 and TRBJ2-3, with TRBD2 identical over 10 bases. Trimming removed 2 bases from V and 2 bases from J; junction bases left unmatched: 10. Per germline, CDR1 GTSNPN and CDR2 SVGIG (reference sequence). This CDR3 has 17 residues. The DNA of the CDR3 is TGTGCCTGGAGTAAAGGGATGCTAGCGGGAGACACAGATACGCAGTATTTT. Amino acid sequence: CAWSKGMLAGDTDTQYF. Filled out from reference TRBV30 and TRBJ2-3, the complete variable domain reads SQTIHQWPATLVQPVGSPLSLECTVEGTSNPNLYWYRQAAGRGLQLLFYSVGIGQISSEVPQNLSASRPQDRQFILSSKKLLLSDSGFYLCAWSKGMLAGDTDTQYFGPGTRLTVL.

J is TRBJ2-3 and V is TRBV7-8; 7 bases are shared with TRBD2. This CDR3 comprises 16 residues. V trimming: 1 base; J trimming: 0 bases; junction bases outside the gene matches: 4. CDR1 SGHVS and CDR2 FQNEAQ come from the germline V gene. The CDR3 bases are TGTGCCAGCAGCTTAGGGCTAGCGGTTAGCACAGATACGCAGTATTTT. Its protein is CASSLGLAVSTDTQYF.

This clone was recorded only once. This chain joins TRBV12-2 and TRBJ1-2; the table's D gene call, TRBD1, was not cross checked with the DNA. TRBV12-2 is a listed pseudogene. The CDR3 length is 17 residues. CDR3 sequence (DNA): TGTGCAAGTCGCTTAGGCTCCGGGACAGAGGGGAACTATGGCTACACCTTC. It encodes CASRLGSGTEGNYGYTF.

J is TRBJ1-1 and V is TRBV2, with 10 bases fitting TRBD1. J gave up 1 base and V 6 bases, and 8 bases lay outside the gene matches. The germline gives CDR1 SNHLY, CDR2 FYNNEI. The CDR3 runs 16 residues. In DNA form, the CDR3 reads TGTGCCAGCAGAGCCGGGACAGGGGCCACGAACACTGAAGCTTTCTTT. It codes for CASRAGTGATNTEAFF.

The gene calls are TRBV5-1 and TRBJ2-2; 12 nucleotides agree with TRBD2. Per germline, CDR1 SGHRS and CDR2 YFSETQ. CDR3 length equals 15 residues. J was trimmed by 5 bases and V by 4 bases; bases with no gene match: 3. CDR3: CASSLAGGTTGELFF. The CDR3 DNA reads TGCGCCAGCAGCCTAGCGGGAGGGACTACCGGGGAGCTGTTTTTT.

CDR3 DNA: TGTGCCAGCAGGGCCTCAGGGGGCCAAATCTACGAGCAGTACTTC. This gives the protein CASRASGGQIYEQYF. The rearrangement links TRBV6-1 to TRBJ2-7, with TRBD1 identical over 8 bases. The V segment lost 6 bases and the J segment 3 bases; nucleotides outside the gene matches: 10. The CDR3 has 15 residues. CDR1 MNHNS and CDR2 SASEGT come from the germline V gene.

This chain connects TRBV10-3 to TRBJ1-2; 10 bases align to TRBD1. Germline CDR1 and CDR2: ENHRY and SYGVKD. The ends lost 9 bases at V and 6 bases at J; junction bases unmatched: 4. CDR3 length: 12 amino acids. CDR3 DNA: TGTGCCATTCCGGGACAGGGGAATGGCTACACCTTC. This encodes CAIPGQGNGYTF.